This T cell receptor beta chain emerged from a study of graft-versus-host responses after intestinal transplantation. At the level of the study: Each of the recipients got a multivisceral, liver-intestinal, or isolated intestinal transplant. Once they had received anti-thymocyte globulin induction, all recipients took tacrolimus and steroids for around 3 years. Study conclusions and caveats: Individuals carrying graft-donor T cell macrochimerism showed high graft-versus-host to host-versus-graft clonal ratios in allografts. There was an association between peak levels of circulating GvH clones and early post-transplant HvG declines.

As to this clone: Its antigen is unknown.

Sequenced by immunoSEQ multiplex PCR; TCRdb stores in-frame clones only, minus some. The sample contains approximately 32,000 clones, approximately 96% of which appear only once. CDR1 is SGHKS and CDR2 is YYEKEE in the germline V gene (reference sequence). The CDR3 loop spans 15 amino acids. V lost 6 bases, J lost 7 bases, and 22 bases lay in between. The rearrangement links TRBV5-5 to TRBJ1-2; no firm D call. The sequences come from PBMCs, collected 16 days after intestinal transplant. The origin of this receptor is a human patient who received an intestinal transplant, so some T cells may come from the graft donor. CDR3 sequence: CASNPDSPVLGGYTF. In DNA, the CDR3 is TGTGCCAGCAACCCCGACTCGCCGGTTTTGGGTGGCTACACCTTC.